The clone carrying this T cell receptor beta chain was recorded many times. The data stem from a study of naive and memory T cell subsets. Germline V gene data show CDR1 as DFQATT and CDR2 as SNEGSKA (reference sequence). CDR3 length equals 17 residues. The V and J ends lost 0 bases and 0 bases, in that order; junction bases with no gene match: 8. The beta constant-region primer was an equimolar mix of two oligonucleotides covering TRBC1 and TRBC2. Ligated cDNA was amplified by four rounds of PCR with nested alpha and beta constant-region primers and SP2. TCRdb itself ran the UMI-ligation and nested PCR reads through MiXCR, one entry per CDR3 protein. The sample yields about 18,000 distinct CDR3 sequences, 8.7% seen once.

This chain joins TRBV20-1 and TRBJ2-7; 10 positions match TRBD2. Sequencing input: central memory CD8+ T cells from blood. This clonotype originated in a human donor in good health. CDR3: CSARDGEPSGSSYEQYF. CDR3 DNA sequence: TGCAGTGCTAGAGATGGTGAACCTAGCGGGAGCTCCTACGAGCAGTACTTC.